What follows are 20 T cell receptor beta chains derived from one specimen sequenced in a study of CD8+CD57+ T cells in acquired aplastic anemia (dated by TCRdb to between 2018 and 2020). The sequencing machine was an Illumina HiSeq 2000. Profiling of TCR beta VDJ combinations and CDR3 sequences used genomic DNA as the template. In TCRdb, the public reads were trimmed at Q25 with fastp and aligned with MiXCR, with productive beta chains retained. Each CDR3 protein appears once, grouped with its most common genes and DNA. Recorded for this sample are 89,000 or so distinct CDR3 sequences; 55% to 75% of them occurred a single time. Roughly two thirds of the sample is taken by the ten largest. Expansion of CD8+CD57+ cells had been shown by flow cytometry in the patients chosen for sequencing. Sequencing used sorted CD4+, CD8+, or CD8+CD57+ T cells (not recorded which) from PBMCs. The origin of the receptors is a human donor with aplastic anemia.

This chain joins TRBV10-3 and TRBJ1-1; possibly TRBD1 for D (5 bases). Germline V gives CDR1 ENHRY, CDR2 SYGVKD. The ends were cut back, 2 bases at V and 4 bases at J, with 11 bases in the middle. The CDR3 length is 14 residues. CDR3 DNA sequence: TGTGCCATCAGTGAGAGCAGGGCAGGCACTGAAGCTTTCTTT. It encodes CAISESRAGTEAFF.

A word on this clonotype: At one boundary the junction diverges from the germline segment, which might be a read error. Here the CDR3 reads CSAGDIETTYEQYF. In DNA, the CDR3 is TGCAGTGCTGGAGATATCGAGACAACCTACGAGCAGTACTTC. This chain connects TRBV20-1 to TRBJ2-7; no clear D. The CDR3 covers 14 residues. Germline V gene lookup returns CDR1 DFQATT and CDR2 SNEGSKA (reference sequence).

CDR3 region: CSATWTSGSSDTQYF. The CDR3 DNA reads as TGCAGTGCTACCTGGACTAGCGGGAGCTCAGATACGCAGTATTTT. V gene TRBV20-1 combines with J gene TRBJ2-3, with TRBD2 matching 13 bases. The ends lost 4 bases at V and 4 bases at J; junction bases unmatched: 5. The germline V gene has CDR1 DFQATT and CDR2 SNEGSKA (reference sequence). This CDR3 region has 15 residues.

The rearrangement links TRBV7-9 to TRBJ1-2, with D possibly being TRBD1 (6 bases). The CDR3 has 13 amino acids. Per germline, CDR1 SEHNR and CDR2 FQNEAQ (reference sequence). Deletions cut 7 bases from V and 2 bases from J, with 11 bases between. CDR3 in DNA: TGTGCCAGCACAAGGGACACCAACTATGGCTACACCTTC. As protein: CASTRDTNYGYTF.

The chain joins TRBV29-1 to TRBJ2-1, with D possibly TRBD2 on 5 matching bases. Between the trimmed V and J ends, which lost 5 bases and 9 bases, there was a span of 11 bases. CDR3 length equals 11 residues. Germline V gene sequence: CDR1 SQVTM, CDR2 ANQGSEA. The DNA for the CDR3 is TGCAGCGTTCGGGTAGGAGGTGAGCAGTTCTTC. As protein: CSVRVGGEQFF.

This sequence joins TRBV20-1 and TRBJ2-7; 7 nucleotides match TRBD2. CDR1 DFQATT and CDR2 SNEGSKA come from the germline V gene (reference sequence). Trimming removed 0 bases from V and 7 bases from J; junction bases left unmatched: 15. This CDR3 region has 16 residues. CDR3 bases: TGCAGTGCTAGAGATTCCGCGGGAGCCCGCCCCCGGGAGCAGTACTTC. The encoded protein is CSARDSAGARPREQYF.

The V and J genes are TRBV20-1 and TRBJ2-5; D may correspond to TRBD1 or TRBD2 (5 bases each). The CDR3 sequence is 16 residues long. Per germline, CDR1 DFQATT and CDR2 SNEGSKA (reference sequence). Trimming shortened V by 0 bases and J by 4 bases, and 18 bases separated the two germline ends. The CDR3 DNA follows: TGCAGTGCTAGAGACGTCATACTAGGGGCGGGAGAGACCCAGTACTTC. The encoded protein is CSARDVILGAGETQYF.

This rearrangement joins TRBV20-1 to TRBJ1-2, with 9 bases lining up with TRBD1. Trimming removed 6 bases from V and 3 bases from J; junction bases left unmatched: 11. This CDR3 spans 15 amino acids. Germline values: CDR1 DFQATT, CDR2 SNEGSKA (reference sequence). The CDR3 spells CSAPRTGAEDYGYTF. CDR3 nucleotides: TGCAGTGCCCCCCGGACAGGGGCCGAGGACTATGGCTACACCTTC.

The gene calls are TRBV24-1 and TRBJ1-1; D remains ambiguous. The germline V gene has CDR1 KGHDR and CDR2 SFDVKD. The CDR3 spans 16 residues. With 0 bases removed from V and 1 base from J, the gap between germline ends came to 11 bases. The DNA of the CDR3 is TGTGCCACCAGTGATTTGCAGGAAACAGAGAACACTGAAGCTTTCTTT. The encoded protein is CATSDLQETENTEAFF.

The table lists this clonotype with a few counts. CDR3 sequence reads: CATVETGATFSTDTQYF. The CDR3 DNA reads TGTGCAACCGTAGAGACAGGGGCAACATTCAGCACAGATACGCAGTATTTT. V usage is TRBV25-1 and J usage is TRBJ2-3; 8 bases agree with TRBD1. Germline V gene sequence: CDR1 MGHDK, CDR2 SYGVNS. The CDR3 spans 17 residues.

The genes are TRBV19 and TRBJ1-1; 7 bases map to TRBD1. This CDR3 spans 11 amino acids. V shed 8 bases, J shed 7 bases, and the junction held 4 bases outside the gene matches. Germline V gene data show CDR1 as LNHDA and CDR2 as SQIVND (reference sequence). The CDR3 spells CASEDRSEAFF. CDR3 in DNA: TGTGCCAGTGAGGACAGGAGTGAAGCTTTCTTT.

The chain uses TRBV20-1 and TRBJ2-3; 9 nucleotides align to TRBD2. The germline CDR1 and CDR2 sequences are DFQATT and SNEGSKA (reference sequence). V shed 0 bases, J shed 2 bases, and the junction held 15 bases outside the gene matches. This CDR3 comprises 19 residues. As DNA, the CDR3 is TGCAGTGCTAGAGATCCCCCCGTTAGCGGGGGCCGCGCCACAGATACGCAGTATTTT. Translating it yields CSARDPPVSGGRATDTQYF.

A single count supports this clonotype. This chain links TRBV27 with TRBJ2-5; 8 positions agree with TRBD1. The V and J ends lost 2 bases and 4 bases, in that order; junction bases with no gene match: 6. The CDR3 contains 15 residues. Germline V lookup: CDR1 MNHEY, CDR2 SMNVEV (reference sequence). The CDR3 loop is CASSLGAGGRETQYF. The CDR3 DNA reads TGTGCCAGCAGTTTAGGCGCAGGGGGCCGAGAGACCCAGTACTTC.

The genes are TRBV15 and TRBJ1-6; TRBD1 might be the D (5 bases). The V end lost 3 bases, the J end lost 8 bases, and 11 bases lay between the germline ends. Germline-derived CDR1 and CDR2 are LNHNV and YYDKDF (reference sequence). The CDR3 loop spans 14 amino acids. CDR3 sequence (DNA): TGTGCCACCAGCAGGGGCAGGGACGATTCACCCCTCCACTTT. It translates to CATSRGRDDSPLHF.

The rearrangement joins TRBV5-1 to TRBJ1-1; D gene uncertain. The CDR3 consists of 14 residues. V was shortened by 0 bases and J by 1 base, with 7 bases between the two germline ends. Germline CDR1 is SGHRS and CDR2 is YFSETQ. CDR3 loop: CASSLEHQNTEAFF. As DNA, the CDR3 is TGCGCCAGCAGCTTGGAACATCAGAACACTGAAGCTTTCTTT. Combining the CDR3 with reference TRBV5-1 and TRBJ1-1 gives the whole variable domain KAGVTQTPRYLIKTRGQQVTLSCSPISGHRSVSWYQQTPGQGLQFLFEYFSETQRNKGNFPGRFSGRQFSNSRSEMNVSTLELGDSALYLCASSLEHQNTEAFFGQGTRLTVV.

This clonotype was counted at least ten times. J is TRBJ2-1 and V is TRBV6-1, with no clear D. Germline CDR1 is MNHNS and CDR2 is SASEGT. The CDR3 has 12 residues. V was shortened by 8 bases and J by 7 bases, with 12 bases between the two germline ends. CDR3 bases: TGTGCCAGCGGCCGGGCACGGAATGAGCAGTTCTTC. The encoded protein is CASGRARNEQFF.

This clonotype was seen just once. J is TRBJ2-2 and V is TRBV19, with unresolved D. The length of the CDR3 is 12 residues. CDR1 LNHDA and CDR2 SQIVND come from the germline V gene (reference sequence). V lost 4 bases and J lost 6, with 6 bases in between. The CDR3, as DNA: TGTGCCAGTAGTACCCCTTCCGGGGAGCTGTTTTTT. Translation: CASSTPSGELFF.

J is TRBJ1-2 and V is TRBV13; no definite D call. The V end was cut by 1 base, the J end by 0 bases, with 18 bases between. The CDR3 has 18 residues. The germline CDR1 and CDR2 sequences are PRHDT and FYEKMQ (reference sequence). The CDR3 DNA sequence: TGTGCCAGCAGCTTAGCCCGTTTTGACGGCACTTCTAACTATGGCTACACCTTC. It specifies CASSLARFDGTSNYGYTF.

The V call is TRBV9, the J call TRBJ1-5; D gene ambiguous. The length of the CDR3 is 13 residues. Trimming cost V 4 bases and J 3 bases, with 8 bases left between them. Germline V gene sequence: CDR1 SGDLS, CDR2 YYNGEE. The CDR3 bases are TGTGCCAGCAGCAACAGCAACAATCAGCCCCAGCATTTT. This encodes CASSNSNNQPQHF.

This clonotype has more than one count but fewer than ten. DNA for the CDR3: TGCAGTGCTAGTAACCAGGGACAGGGAATCATTGGCTACACCTTC. Translation gives CSASNQGQGIIGYTF. This sequence joins TRBV20-1 and TRBJ1-2, with 9 bases fitting TRBD1. CDR1 and CDR2 from the germline V gene are DFQATT and SNEGSKA (reference sequence). CDR3 length: 15 amino acids. The J segment lost 7 bases and the V segment lost 3 bases, leaving 12 bases of the junction unmatched.